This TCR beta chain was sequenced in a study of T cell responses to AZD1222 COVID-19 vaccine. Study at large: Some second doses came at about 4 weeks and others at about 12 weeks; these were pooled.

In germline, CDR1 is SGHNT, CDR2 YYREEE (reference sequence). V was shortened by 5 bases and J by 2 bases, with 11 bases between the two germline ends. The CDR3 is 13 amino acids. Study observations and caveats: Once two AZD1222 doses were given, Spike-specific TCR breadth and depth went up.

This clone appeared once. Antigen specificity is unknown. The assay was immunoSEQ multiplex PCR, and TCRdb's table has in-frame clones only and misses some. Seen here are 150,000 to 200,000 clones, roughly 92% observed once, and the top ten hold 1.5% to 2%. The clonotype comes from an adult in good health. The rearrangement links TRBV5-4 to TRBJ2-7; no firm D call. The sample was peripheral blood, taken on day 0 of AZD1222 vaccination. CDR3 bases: TGTGCCAGCAGGCCGGGTCCTACCTACGAGCAGTACTTC. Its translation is CASRPGPTYEQYF. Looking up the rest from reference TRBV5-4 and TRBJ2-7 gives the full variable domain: ETGVTQSPTHLIKTRGQQVTLRCSSQSGHNTVSWYQQALGQGPQFIFQYYREEENGRGNFPPRFSGLQFPNYSSELNVNALELDDSALYLCASRPGPTYEQYFGPGTRLTVT.